A selection of T cell receptor beta chains follows, all from one sample in a study of blood T cell repertoires in COVID-19. Assay: immunoSEQ multiplex PCR; the TCRdb copy retains only in-frame clones and omits some. The table lists approximately 200,000 clones, about nine tenths of them singletons. Sequencing input: PBMCs or T cells enriched from blood (not recorded which). All receptors derive from a man aged 25-45 years in a cohort exposed to, infected with or recovered from COVID-19 (not recorded which). CDR3s include the opening cysteine and the closing phenylalanine or tryptophan. The D gene is left open where the match is weak. Expanded clones get a size class; other rows say once, few or many, or leave the size out.

J: TRBJ2-5; size: NA; V: TRBV5-1; D: TRBD2; CDR3: CASSPALGGAGGLQETQYF; DNA: TGCGCCAGCAGCCCTGCCCTGGGGGGGGCGGGAGGTCTCCAAGAGACCCAGTACTTC
J: TRBJ2-2; size: NA; V: TRBV9; D: TRBD2; CDR3: CASSVAGLAGELFF; DNA: TGTGCCAGCAGCGTAGCGGGACTAGCCGGGGAGCTGTTTTTT
J: TRBJ2-1; size: NA; V: TRBV20-1; D: NA; CDR3: CSASPPPFRDSGNEQFF; DNA: TGCAGTGCTAGTCCCCCCCCTTTTCGAGATTCGGGCAATGAGCAGTTCTTC
J: TRBJ2-2; size: NA; V: TRBV9; D: NA; CDR3: CASTLNTGELFF; DNA: TGTGCCAGCACCCTGAACACCGGGGAGCTGTTTTTT
J: TRBJ1-2; size: NA; V: TRBV28; D: NA; CDR3: CASSIQGSAGYGYTF; DNA: TGTGCCAGCAGTATTCAGGGGAGCGCTGGCTATGGCTACACCTTC
J: TRBJ1-2; size: NA; V: TRBV6-5; D: NA; CDR3: CASKGGGYTF; DNA: TGTGCCAGCAAAGGAGGTGGCTACACCTTC
J: TRBJ1-1; size: NA; V: TRBV21-1; D: NA; CDR3: CASTQNSVRRGSPYLLNTEAFF; DNA: TGTGCCAGCACCCAAAATTCTGTCCGACGGGGGTCCCCATACCTTCTAAACACTGAAGCTTTCTTT
J: TRBJ1-3; size: few; V: TRBV4-1; D: NA; CDR3: CASSQITTAGSGNTIYF; DNA: TGCGCCAGCAGCCAGATCACCACGGCGGGCTCTGGAAACACCATATATTTT
J: TRBJ2-3; size: NA; V: TRBV28; D: TRBD1; CDR3: CASSQVGQGVIDTQYF; DNA: TGTGCCAGCAGTCAGGTGGGGCAGGGGGTCATTGATACGCAGTATTTT
J: TRBJ1-2; size: few; V: TRBV10-2; D: TRBD1; CDR3: CANQTGYGYTF; DNA: TGCGCCAACCAGACAGGGTATGGCTACACCTTC
J: TRBJ2-6; size: once; V: TRBV5-1; D: NA; CDR3: CASSSEVSGANVLTF; DNA: TGCGCCAGCAGCTCCGAGGTCTCTGGGGCCAACGTCCTGACTTTC
J: TRBJ1-2; size: NA; V: TRBV7-2; D: NA; CDR3: CASSLDYSGGYTF; DNA: TGTGCCAGCAGCTTGGACTACAGTGGGGGCTACACCTTC
J: TRBJ1-2; size: NA; V: TRBV28; D: NA; CDR3: CASRSRGIKWGYGYTF; DNA: TGTGCCAGCAGGTCGCGGGGCATTAAGTGGGGCTATGGCTACACCTTC
J: TRBJ1-2; size: NA; V: TRBV27; D: NA; CDR3: CASSFSVGLYGYTF; DNA: TGTGCCAGCAGTTTCTCGGTTGGACTATATGGCTACACCTTC
J: TRBJ1-1; size: NA; V: TRBV7-9; D: TRBD1; CDR3: CASSPPGTGYSTEAFF; DNA: TGTGCCAGCAGCCCCCCCGGGACAGGTTACAGCACTGAAGCTTTCTTT
J: TRBJ1-5; size: NA; V: TRBV2; D: TRBD1; CDR3: CASSEDGTGNQPQHF; DNA: TGTGCCAGCAGTGAAGACGGGACAGGGAATCAGCCCCAGCATTTT
J: TRBJ1-1; size: NA; V: TRBV4-1; D: NA; CDR3: CASSQEGRSNTEAFF; DNA: TGCGCCAGCAGCCAAGAGGGGCGGTCGAACACTGAAGCTTTCTTT
J: TRBJ2-5; size: NA; V: TRBV7-9; D: TRBD1; CDR3: CASSAHRGMAQETQYF; DNA: TGTGCCAGCAGCGCCCACAGGGGGATGGCGCAAGAGACCCAGTACTTC
J: TRBJ2-1; size: NA; V: TRBV4-1; D: NA; CDR3: CASSQDPLTYREQFF; DNA: TGCGCCAGCAGCCAAGACCCCTTGACTTACCGAGAGCAGTTCTTC
J: TRBJ1-2; size: NA; V: TRBV4-3; D: NA; CDR3: CASSQGPTDSSYGYTF; DNA: TGCGCCAGCAGCCAAGGGCCTACAGATTCTTCCTATGGCTACACCTTC
J: TRBJ2-7; size: NA; V: TRBV27; D: NA; CDR3: CASSPYLAISHEQYF; DNA: TGTGCCAGCAGTCCTTATCTAGCTATCTCCCACGAGCAGTACTTC
J: TRBJ2-3; size: NA; V: TRBV19; D: TRBD2; CDR3: CASSITSGGSTDTQYF; DNA: TGTGCCAGTAGTATTACTAGCGGGGGGAGCACAGATACGCAGTATTTT
J: TRBJ2-7; size: NA; V: TRBV9; D: NA; CDR3: CASSVDAGRTYEQYF; DNA: TGTGCCAGCAGCGTAGACGCGGGTAGGACCTACGAGCAGTACTTC
J: TRBJ2-2; size: NA; V: TRBV6-6; D: NA; CDR3: CASSYRGFLNTGELFF; DNA: TGTGCCAGCAGTTACAGGGGATTCCTGAACACCGGGGAGCTGTTTTTT
J: TRBJ2-7; size: NA; V: TRBV5-1; D: NA; CDR3: CASSFRVSYEQYF; DNA: TGCGCCAGCAGCTTCCGGGTCTCCTACGAGCAGTACTTC
J: TRBJ2-1; size: NA; V: TRBV29-1; D: NA; CDR3: CSGRTLSYNEQFF; DNA: TGCAGCGGCCGGACTCTCTCCTACAATGAGCAGTTCTTC
J: TRBJ1-5; size: NA; V: TRBV7-9; D: NA; CDR3: CASSSGDQPQHF; DNA: TGTGCCAGCAGCTCGGGGGATCAGCCCCAGCATTTT
J: TRBJ2-1; size: NA; V: TRBV28; D: NA; CDR3: CASSLGQGNREQFF; DNA: TGTGCCAGCAGTTTGGGTCAGGGGAATAGAGAGCAGTTCTTC
J: TRBJ1-4; size: few; V: TRBV9; D: TRBD1; CDR3: CASSADGKGADEKLFF; DNA: TGTGCCAGCAGCGCGGACGGTAAGGGGGCGGATGAAAAACTGTTTTTT
J: TRBJ1-2; size: NA; V: TRBV24-1; D: NA; CDR3: CATSDLRGTTYGYTF; DNA: TGTGCCACCAGTGATTTGAGAGGGACAACCTATGGCTACACCTTC
J: TRBJ2-7; size: NA; V: TRBV6-5; D: TRBD2; CDR3: CASRGLAVSYEQYF; DNA: TGTGCCAGCAGAGGACTAGCGGTCTCCTACGAGCAGTACTTC
J: TRBJ2-1; size: NA; V: TRBV15; D: NA; CDR3: CATSRDKTGVNEQFF; DNA: TGTGCCACCAGCAGAGATAAGACCGGGGTCAATGAGCAGTTCTTC
J: TRBJ2-1; size: NA; V: TRBV9; D: TRBD2; CDR3: CASSPGRGGNEQFF; DNA: TGTGCCAGCAGCCCAGGCCGGGGGGGTAATGAGCAGTTCTTC
J: TRBJ2-7; size: NA; V: TRBV5-4; D: NA; CDR3: CASSPRGSEQYF; DNA: TGTGCCAGCAGCCCTCGGGGGAGCGAGCAGTACTTC
J: TRBJ1-5; size: once; V: TRBV28; D: NA; CDR3: CASRKRVSNQPQHF; DNA: TGTGCCAGCAGAAAGAGGGTTAGCAATCAGCCCCAGCATTTT
J: TRBJ2-3; size: NA; V: TRBV6-2/TRBV6-3; D: NA; CDR3: CASSYLTDPDTQYF; DNA: TGTGCCAGCAGTTACCTGACAGACCCAGATACGCAGTATTTT
J: TRBJ2-7; size: NA; V: TRBV6-5; D: TRBD1; CDR3: CASRLDRGPYEQYF; DNA: TGTGCCAGCAGGTTGGACAGGGGGCCCTACGAGCAGTACTTC
J: TRBJ2-5; size: NA; V: TRBV5-4; D: TRBD2; CDR3: CASSGVDRRNGTSGSQYF; DNA: TGTGCCAGCAGTGGGGTGGACAGGAGGAATGGGACTAGCGGGAGTCAGTACTTC
J: TRBJ2-1; size: NA; V: TRBV7-2; D: TRBD1; CDR3: CASSLAGQGSDEQFF; DNA: TGTGCCAGCAGCTTAGCGGGACAGGGGAGCGATGAGCAGTTCTTC
J: TRBJ2-5; size: NA; V: TRBV6-1; D: TRBD1; CDR3: CASSVTGGFETQYF; DNA: TGTGCCAGCAGTGTGACAGGGGGCTTCGAGACCCAGTACTTC
J: TRBJ1-1; size: NA; V: TRBV9; D: NA; CDR3: CASSVTGGNTEAFF; DNA: TGTGCCAGCAGCGTAACGGGGGGGAACACTGAAGCTTTCTTT
J: TRBJ1-5; size: NA; V: TRBV10-2; D: NA; CDR3: CASSHTGINQPQHF; DNA: TGCGCCAGCAGTCACACAGGAATCAATCAGCCCCAGCATTTT
J: TRBJ1-3; size: NA; V: TRBV7-2; D: TRBD1; CDR3: CASSSRTGYSGNTIYF; DNA: TGTGCCAGCAGCTCACGGACAGGATACTCTGGAAACACCATATATTTT
J: TRBJ1-2; size: NA; V: TRBV28; D: NA; CDR3: CASSVEPYYGYTF; DNA: TGTGCCAGCTCGGTAGAACCCTACTATGGCTACACCTTC
J: TRBJ2-1; size: NA; V: TRBV9; D: NA; CDR3: CASSVDGYSYNEQFF; DNA: TGTGCCAGCAGCGTAGACGGTTACTCCTACAATGAGCAGTTCTTC
J: TRBJ2-3; size: NA; V: TRBV14; D: TRBD2; CDR3: CASSFRGTSGFTDTQYF; DNA: TGTGCCAGCAGCTTCCGTGGGACTAGCGGCTTCACAGATACGCAGTATTTT
J: TRBJ2-3; size: NA; V: TRBV27; D: TRBD2; CDR3: CASSLLPGGPDTQYF; DNA: TGTGCCAGCAGTTTACTCCCGGGAGGTCCAGATACGCAGTATTTT
J: TRBJ2-1; size: NA; V: TRBV9; D: TRBD2; CDR3: CASSGEGTSGMIYNEQFF; DNA: TGTGCCAGCAGCGGGGAGGGGACTAGCGGGATGATCTACAATGAGCAGTTCTTC
J: TRBJ2-1; size: NA; V: TRBV5-4; D: NA; CDR3: CASSLLLGGDEQFF; DNA: TGTGCCAGCAGCCTCCTGCTCGGGGGTGATGAGCAGTTCTTC
J: TRBJ2-1; size: NA; V: TRBV28; D: TRBD1; CDR3: CASSLGKRTGATPYNEQFF; DNA: TGTGCCAGCAGTTTGGGGAAACGGACAGGGGCGACTCCCTACAATGAGCAGTTCTTC
J: TRBJ1-1; size: few; V: TRBV7-9; D: NA; CDR3: CASSPRQFTEAFF; DNA: TGTGCCAGCAGCCCTCGACAGTTTACTGAAGCTTTCTTT
J: TRBJ2-7; size: NA; V: TRBV7-8; D: TRBD2; CDR3: CASSLTLAGGPNEQYF; DNA: TGTGCCAGCAGCCTCACTTTAGCGGGAGGGCCAAACGAGCAGTACTTC
J: TRBJ2-1; size: NA; V: TRBV9; D: TRBD2; CDR3: CASSRLTGTSGYNEQFF; DNA: TGTGCCAGCAGCCGTCTGACCGGGACTAGCGGTTACAATGAGCAGTTCTTC